This TCR beta chain was sequenced in a study of shared clonotypes between healthy human individuals. TCRdb's copy holds only in-frame clones and misses some; the assay was immunoSEQ multiplex PCR. The repertoire includes under 550,000 clones, almost 97% of them detected once, and 0.06% sits in the top ten. This clone was detected only once. The antigen remains undetermined. Study conclusions and caveats: Blood was the sole source, and tissue repertoires probably differ.

V lost 0 bases, J lost 1 base, and 13 bases lay in between. The germline CDR1 and CDR2 sequences are LNHNV and YYDKDF (reference sequence). CDR3 length equals 17 residues. This TCR was sampled from a woman in her twenties or thirties in good health. The genes are TRBV15 and TRBJ2-1; the D gene is possibly TRBD1 (6 bases). Sequenced material: naive CD4+ T cells sorted from blood. Subset meaning: CD45RA+ positively selected. The CDR3 region is CATSREGYGTSYNEQFF. The CDR3 coding sequence is TGTGCCACCAGCAGAGAGGGATACGGGACATCCTACAATGAGCAGTTCTTC.